This is a list of T cell receptor beta chains from one sample in a study of beta chain bispecific antibodies for T cell cancers. TCRdb itself ran the 5' RACE reads through MiXCR, one entry per CDR3 protein. In the table there are about 20,000 distinct CDR3 sequences, just over 2% of which are singletons. No antigen has been assigned to these receptors. Sequenced here: healthy donor T cells cultured with leukemia cells, sampled from a culture containing a bispecific antibody targeting TCR Vbeta12. The receptors derive from a human donor in good health. Some clones in this sample may be carry-over from other donors' samples. Each CDR3 is given with its conserved first and last residue. A D gene is named only where the DNA matches it firmly. Some rows have no size entry. The others give once, few or many, or a class for an expanded clone.

>-|TRBV7-3|many|TRBJ2-1
CASSLRSGGYNEQFF
TGTGCCAGCAGCTTAAGGTCAGGGGGGTACAATGAGCAGTTCTTC
>-|TRBV4-1|many|TRBJ1-6
CASSQAPGNLYNSPLHF
TGCGCCAGCAGCCAAGCTCCAGGGAACCTCTATAATTCACCCCTCCACTTT
>-|TRBV4-2|many|TRBJ1-5
CASSPEGGFGGNQPQHF
TGTGCCAGCAGCCCTGAGGGCGGCTTTGGCGGCAATCAGCCCCAGCATTTT
>-|TRBV7-9|-|TRBJ2-3
CASSLRSSNTDTQYF
TGTGCCAGCAGCTTAAGGAGCTCCAACACAGATACGCAGTATTTT
>-|TRBV9|-|TRBJ2-7
CASSVAVVGGEQYF
TGTGCCAGCAGCGTAGCTGTCGTGGGTGGCGAGCAGTACTTC
>-|TRBV20-1|many|TRBJ2-1
CSARGGGVGEQFF
TGCAGTGCTAGAGGAGGAGGAGTAGGAGAGCAGTTCTTC
>TRBD2|TRBV27|medium-sized|TRBJ2-7
CASGEGSGNYEQYF
TGTGCCAGTGGGGAGGGCAGCGGGAACTACGAGCAGTACTTC
>-|TRBV7-3|many|TRBJ1-1
CASSFLPNTEAFF
TGTGCCAGCAGCTTTCTACCGAACACTGAAGCTTTCTTT
>-|TRBV5-6|many|TRBJ2-7
CASSLGVGYEQYF
TGTGCCAGCAGCTTAGGCGTCGGATACGAGCAGTACTTC
>-|TRBV10-3|many|TRBJ1-6
CAISARANSPLHF
TGTGCCATCAGTGCAAGGGCTAATTCACCCCTCCACTTT
>-|TRBV5-5|medium-sized|TRBJ1-1
CASSSATTEAFF
TGTGCCAGCAGCTCAGCGACCACTGAAGCTTTCTTT
>TRBD1|TRBV2|many|TRBJ2-5
CASSQGATVQETQYF
TGTGCCAGCAGCCAGGGGGCGACGGTTCAAGAGACCCAGTACTTC
>-|TRBV2|many|TRBJ1-1
CASSGRYPNTEAFF
TGTGCCAGCAGTGGCAGATACCCGAACACTGAAGCTTTCTTT
>TRBD1|TRBV6-5|many|TRBJ1-2
CASSILGQDYGYTF
TGTGCCAGCAGCATATTGGGACAGGACTATGGCTACACCTTC
>-|TRBV19|many|TRBJ1-1
CASSIIGYELEAFF
TGTGCCAGTAGTATAATTGGGTATGAACTTGAAGCTTTCTTT
>TRBD1|TRBV20-1|many|TRBJ1-5
CSAKRDSRALLRNQPQHF
TGCAGTGCTAAACGGGACAGCCGAGCCCTGTTGCGCAATCAGCCCCAGCATTTT
>-|TRBV7-3|many|TRBJ2-2
CASSPGQGGTGELFF
TGTGCCAGCAGCCCCGGACAGGGAGGGACCGGGGAGCTGTTTTTT